This is a list of T cell receptor beta chains from one sample in a study of blood T cell repertoires in COVID-19. The assay was immunoSEQ multiplex PCR, and TCRdb's table has in-frame clones only and misses some. The table shows under 200,000 clones, with 85% to 90% occurring only once. The sample comprised peripheral blood. These receptors were collected from a man younger than 30 with active or convalescent COVID-19. CDR3s include the opening cysteine and the closing phenylalanine or tryptophan. The order of the fields is clone size, J gene, V gene, D gene, CDR3 protein, CDR3 DNA. D genes are given only for firm matches. Clone size is stated in some rows and not others, as once, few, many or a class when expanded.

NA	TRBJ1-1	TRBV6-2/TRBV6-3	TRBD1	CASSPETGGEAFF	TGTGCCAGCAGTCCCGAGACAGGGGGCGAAGCTTTCTTT
NA	TRBJ2-3	TRBV7-6	NA	CASSLVAGSSTDTQYF	TGTGCCAGCAGCTTAGTCGCGGGTTCTAGCACAGATACGCAGTATTTT
NA	TRBJ1-2	TRBV18	TRBD1	CASSSGQGYGYTF	TGTGCCAGCTCGTCTGGACAGGGCTATGGCTACACCTTC
NA	TRBJ1-2	TRBV30	NA	CAWTPAGNGYTF	TGTGCCTGGACTCCGGCAGGGAATGGCTACACCTTC
NA	TRBJ1-6	TRBV28	NA	CASSPTGSPLHF	TGTGCCAGCAGCCCAACAGGCTCGCCCCTCCACTTT
NA	TRBJ1-2	TRBV29-1	NA	CSVGSVAAAFYGYTF	TGCAGCGTTGGAAGCGTCGCAGCCGCCTTCTATGGCTACACCTTC
NA	TRBJ2-2	TRBV11-2	TRBD2	CASSYPSEREDTGELFF	TGTGCCAGCAGCTACCCCTCTGAGCGGGAGGATACCGGGGAGCTGTTTTTT
NA	TRBJ1-4	TRBV6-5	NA	CASSLTGFLAELFF	TGTGCCAGCAGTCTGACGGGATTCCTGGCGGAACTGTTTTTT
NA	TRBJ1-5	TRBV5-8	TRBD1	CASTRRQGDDQPQHF	TGTGCCAGCACCAGGCGTCAGGGGGACGATCAGCCCCAGCATTTT
NA	TRBJ1-4	TRBV9	NA	CASSVAGTNNEKLFF	TGTGCCAGCAGCGTAGCAGGTACCAATAATGAAAAACTGTTTTTT
NA	TRBJ1-1	TRBV29-1	NA	CSVEKQGNTEAFF	TGCAGCGTTGAGAAACAGGGGAACACTGAAGCTTTCTTT
NA	TRBJ2-7	TRBV19	TRBD1	CASSTERTGGPYEQYF	TGTGCCAGTAGTACGGAACGGACAGGGGGGCCCTACGAGCAGTACTTC
NA	TRBJ1-2	TRBV18	TRBD1	CASSNIERGQNGYTF	TGTGCCAGCTCCAATATAGAGAGGGGGCAAAATGGCTACACCTTC
NA	TRBJ2-2	TRBV24-1	TRBD1	CATSDRTGAWELFF	TGTGCCACCAGTGATCGGACAGGTGCTTGGGAGCTGTTTTTT
NA	TRBJ2-2	TRBV7-3	NA	CASSPGDYYTGELFF	TGTGCCAGCAGCCCAGGCGATTATTACACCGGGGAGCTGTTTTTT
once	TRBJ2-1	TRBV4-3	TRBD2	CASSQVVPSTSGTYNEQFF	TGCGCCAGCAGCCAAGTTGTTCCCTCGACTAGCGGGACCTACAATGAGCAGTTCTTC
NA	TRBJ1-1	TRBV28	NA	CASSYGRGTEAFF	TGTGCCAGCAGTTACGGAAGGGGCACTGAAGCTTTCTTT
NA	TRBJ2-7	TRBV29-1	NA	CSVVPPLGHEQYF	TGCAGCGTTGTGCCTCCGCTGGGGCACGAGCAGTACTTC
NA	TRBJ2-1	TRBV7-8	NA	CASSLVRGQRNNEQFF	TGTGCCAGCAGCCTCGTCCGTGGACAAAGAAACAATGAGCAGTTCTTC
NA	TRBJ1-4	TRBV2	NA	CASKQDPGGSEKLFF	TGTGCCAGCAAGCAGGACCCGGGGGGGAGTGAAAAACTGTTTTTT
NA	TRBJ1-2	TRBV6-5	NA	CASMSGGGYTF	TGTGCCAGCATGTCAGGTGGAGGCTACACCTTC
NA	TRBJ2-5	TRBV27	TRBD2	CASNHRLAPQETQYF	TGTGCCAGCAACCATCGACTAGCGCCACAAGAGACCCAGTACTTC
NA	TRBJ1-4	TRBV24-1	NA	CATILRTARQEKLFF	TGTGCCACCATTCTTCGGACAGCCAGGCAGGAAAAACTGTTTTTT
NA	TRBJ2-1	TRBV29-1	NA	CASKSPGSYNEQFF	TGTGCCAGCAAGTCACCGGGATCCTACAATGAGCAGTTCTTC
NA	TRBJ2-5	TRBV12-3/TRBV12-4	NA	CASTLQYQETQYF	TGTGCCAGCACCCTGCAGTACCAAGAGACCCAGTACTTC
NA	TRBJ1-5	TRBV19	TRBD1	CASSIRDRGRDQPQHF	TGTGCCAGTAGTATCCGGGACAGGGGGCGCGACCAGCCCCAGCATTTT
NA	TRBJ1-5	TRBV6-5	TRBD1	CASRPTGGYQPQHF	TGTGCCAGCAGACCTACAGGGGGCTATCAGCCCCAGCATTTT
NA	TRBJ2-1	TRBV21-1	NA	CASTRGGGDSYNEQFF	TGTGCCAGCACGCGGGGCGGCGGCGACTCCTACAATGAGCAGTTCTTC